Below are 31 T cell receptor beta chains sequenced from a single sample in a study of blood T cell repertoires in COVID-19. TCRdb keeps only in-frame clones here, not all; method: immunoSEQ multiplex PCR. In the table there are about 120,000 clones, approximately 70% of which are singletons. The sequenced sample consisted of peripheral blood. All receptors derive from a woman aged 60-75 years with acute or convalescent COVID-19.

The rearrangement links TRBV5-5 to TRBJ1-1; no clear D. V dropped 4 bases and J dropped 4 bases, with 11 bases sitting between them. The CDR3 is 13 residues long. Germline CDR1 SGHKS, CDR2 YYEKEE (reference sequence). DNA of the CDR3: TGTGCCAGCAGCCAGACACCCACCACTGAAGCTTTCTTT. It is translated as CASSQTPTTEAFF.

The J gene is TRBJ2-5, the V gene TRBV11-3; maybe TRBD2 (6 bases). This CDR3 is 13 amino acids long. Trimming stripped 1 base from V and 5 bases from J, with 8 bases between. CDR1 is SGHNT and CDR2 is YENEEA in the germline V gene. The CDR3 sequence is CASSLGAGETQYF. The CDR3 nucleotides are TGTGCCAGCAGCTTAGGTGCGGGGGAGACCCAGTACTTC. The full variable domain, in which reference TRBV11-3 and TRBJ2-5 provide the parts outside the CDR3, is EAGVVQSPRYKIIEKKQPVAFWCNPISGHNTLYWYLQNLGQGPELLIRYENEEAVDDSQLPKDRFSAERLKGVDSTLKIQPAELGDSAVYLCASSLGAGETQYFGPGTRLLVL.

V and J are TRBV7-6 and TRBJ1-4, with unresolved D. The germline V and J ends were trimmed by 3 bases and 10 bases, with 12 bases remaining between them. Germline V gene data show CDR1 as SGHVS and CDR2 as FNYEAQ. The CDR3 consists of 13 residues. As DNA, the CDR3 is TGTGCCAGCAGCTTGGTAGCGCAGAGAAAACTGTTTTTT. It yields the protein CASSLVAQRKLFF.

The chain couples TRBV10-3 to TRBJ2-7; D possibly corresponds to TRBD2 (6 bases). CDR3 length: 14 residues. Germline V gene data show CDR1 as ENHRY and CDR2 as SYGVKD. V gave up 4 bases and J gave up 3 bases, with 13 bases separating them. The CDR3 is CAISGGAIGYEQYF. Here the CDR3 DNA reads TGTGCCATCAGTGGCGGGGCCATCGGCTACGAGCAGTACTTC.

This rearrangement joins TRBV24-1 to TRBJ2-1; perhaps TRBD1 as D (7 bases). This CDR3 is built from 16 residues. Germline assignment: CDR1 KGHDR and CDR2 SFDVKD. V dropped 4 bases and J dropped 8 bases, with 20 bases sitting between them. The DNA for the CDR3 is TGTGCCACCAGTGAGAGTAAGACGGCAGGGGGGCATGAGCAGTTCTTC. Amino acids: CATSESKTAGGHEQFF.

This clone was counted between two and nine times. This CDR3 is CASSISGGATDTQYF. In DNA, the CDR3 is TGTGCCAGCAGTATTAGCGGGGGGGCCACAGATACGCAGTATTTT. The J gene is TRBJ2-3, the V gene TRBV28, with 11 bases matching TRBD2. The germline gives CDR1 MDHEN, CDR2 SYDVKM. CDR3 length equals 15 residues. Trimming cost V 5 bases and J 2 bases; bases outside gene matches: 3.

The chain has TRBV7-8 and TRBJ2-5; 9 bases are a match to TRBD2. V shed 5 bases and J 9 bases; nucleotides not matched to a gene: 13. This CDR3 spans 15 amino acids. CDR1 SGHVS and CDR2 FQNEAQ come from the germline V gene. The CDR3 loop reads CASSAQGGGGGSQYF. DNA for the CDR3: TGTGCCAGCAGCGCCCAGGGCGGCGGGGGGGGGTCCCAGTACTTC.

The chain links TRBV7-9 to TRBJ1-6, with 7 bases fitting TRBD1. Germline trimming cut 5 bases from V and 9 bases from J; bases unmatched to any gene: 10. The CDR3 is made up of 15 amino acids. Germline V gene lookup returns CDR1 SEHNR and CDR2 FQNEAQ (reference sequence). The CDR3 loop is CASSLRDRVVSPLHF. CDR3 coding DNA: TGTGCCAGCAGCCTCCGAGACAGGGTCGTTTCACCCCTCCACTTT. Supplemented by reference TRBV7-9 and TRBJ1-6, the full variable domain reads DTGVSQNPRHKITKRGQNVTFRCDPISEHNRLYWYRQTLGQGPEFLTYFQNEAQLEKSRLLSDRFSAERPKGSFSTLEIQRTEQGDSAMYLCASSLRDRVVSPLHFGNGTRLTVT.

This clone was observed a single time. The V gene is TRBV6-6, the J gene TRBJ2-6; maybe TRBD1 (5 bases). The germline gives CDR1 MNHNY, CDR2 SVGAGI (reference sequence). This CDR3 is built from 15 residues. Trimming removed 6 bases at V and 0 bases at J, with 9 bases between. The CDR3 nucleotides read TGTGCCAGCAGAGAAGACAGCTCTGGGGCCAACGTCCTGACTTTC. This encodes CASREDSSGANVLTF.

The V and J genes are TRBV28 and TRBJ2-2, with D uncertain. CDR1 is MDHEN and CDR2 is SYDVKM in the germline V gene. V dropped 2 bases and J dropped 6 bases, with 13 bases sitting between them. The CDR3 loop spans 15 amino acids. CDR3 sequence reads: CASSLLTINSGELFF. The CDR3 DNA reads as TGTGCCAGCAGTTTACTAACTATTAACTCCGGGGAGCTGTTTTTT.

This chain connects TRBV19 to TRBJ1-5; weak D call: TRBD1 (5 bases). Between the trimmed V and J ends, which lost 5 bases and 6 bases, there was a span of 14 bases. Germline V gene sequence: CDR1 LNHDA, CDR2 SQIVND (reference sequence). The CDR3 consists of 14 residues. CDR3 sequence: CASSPAGRGQPQHF. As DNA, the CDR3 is TGTGCCAGTAGTCCCGCAGGGCGGGGTCAGCCCCAGCATTTT.

The CDR3 nucleotides read TGTGCCAGCAGAGCAGGGGATGATAATTCACCCCTCCACTTT. Amino acid sequence: CASRAGDDNSPLHF. J is TRBJ1-6 and V is TRBV6-5; tentative D call: TRBD1 (6 bases). Germline CDR1 reads MNHEY; CDR2 reads SVGAGI. The CDR3 totals 14 residues. The V end lost 6 bases, the J end lost 5 bases, and 11 bases lay between the germline ends.

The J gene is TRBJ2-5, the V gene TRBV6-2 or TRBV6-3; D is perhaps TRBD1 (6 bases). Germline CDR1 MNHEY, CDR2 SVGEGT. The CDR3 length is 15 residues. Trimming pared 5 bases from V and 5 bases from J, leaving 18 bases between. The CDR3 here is CASSLRRGRVETQYF. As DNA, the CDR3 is TGTGCCAGCAGTCTCCGCAGGGGCCGAGTGGAGACCCAGTACTTC.

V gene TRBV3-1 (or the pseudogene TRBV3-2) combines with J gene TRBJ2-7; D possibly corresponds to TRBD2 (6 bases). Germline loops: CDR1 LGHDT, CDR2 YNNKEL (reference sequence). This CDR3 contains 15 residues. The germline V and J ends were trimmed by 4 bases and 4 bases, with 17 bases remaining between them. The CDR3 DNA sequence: TGTGCCAGCAGCCTTTACGGGGGAAAATCTTACGAGCAGTACTTC. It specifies CASSLYGGKSYEQYF.

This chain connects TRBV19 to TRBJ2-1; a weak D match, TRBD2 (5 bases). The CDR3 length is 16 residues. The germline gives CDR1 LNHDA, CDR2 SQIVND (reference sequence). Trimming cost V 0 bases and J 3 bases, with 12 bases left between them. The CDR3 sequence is CASSIDHRENYNEQFF. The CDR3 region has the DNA TGTGCCAGTAGTATAGATCACCGGGAAAACTACAATGAGCAGTTCTTC.

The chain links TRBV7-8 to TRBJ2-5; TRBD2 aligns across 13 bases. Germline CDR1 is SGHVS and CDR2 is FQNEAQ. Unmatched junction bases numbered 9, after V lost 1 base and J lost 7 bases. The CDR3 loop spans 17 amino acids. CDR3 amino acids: CASSLGQGLAGLGTQYF. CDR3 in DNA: TGTGCCAGCAGCTTAGGTCAGGGACTAGCGGGACTTGGGACCCAGTACTTC.

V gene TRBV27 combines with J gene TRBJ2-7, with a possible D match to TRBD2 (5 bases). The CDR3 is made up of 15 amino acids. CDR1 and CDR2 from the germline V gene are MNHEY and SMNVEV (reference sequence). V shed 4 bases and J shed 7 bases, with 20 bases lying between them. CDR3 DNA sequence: TGTGCCAGCAGTTCGGCGGGCCAATTCTTTCGGGAGCAGTACTTC. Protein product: CASSSAGQFFREQYF.

The CDR3 DNA is TGTGCCAGCAGTCCAGGGACTAGCGACTACGAGCAGTACTTC. It codes for CASSPGTSDYEQYF. V usage is TRBV2 and J usage is TRBJ2-7; TRBD2 agrees at 10 bases. J gave up 3 bases and V 5 bases, and 4 bases lay outside the gene matches. From germline, CDR1 is SNHLY and CDR2 FYNNEI. The CDR3 contains 14 residues.

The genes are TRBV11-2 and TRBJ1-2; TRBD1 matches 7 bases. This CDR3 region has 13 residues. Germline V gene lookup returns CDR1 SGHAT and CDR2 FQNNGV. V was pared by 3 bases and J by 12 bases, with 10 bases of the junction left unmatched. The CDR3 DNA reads TGTGCCAGCAGCTTTCGGGACAGTGGCTTGAACACCTTC. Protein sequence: CASSFRDSGLNTF.

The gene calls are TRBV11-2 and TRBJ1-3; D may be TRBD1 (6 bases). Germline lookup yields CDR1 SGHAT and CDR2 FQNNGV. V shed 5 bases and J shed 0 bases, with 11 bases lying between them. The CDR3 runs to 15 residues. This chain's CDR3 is CASSGQHFSGNTIYF. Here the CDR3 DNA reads TGTGCCAGCAGCGGACAGCATTTCTCTGGAAACACCATATATTTT.

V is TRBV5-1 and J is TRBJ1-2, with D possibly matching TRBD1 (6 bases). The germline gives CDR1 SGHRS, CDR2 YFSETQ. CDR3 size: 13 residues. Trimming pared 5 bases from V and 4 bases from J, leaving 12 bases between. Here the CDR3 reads CASRSTGTYGYTF. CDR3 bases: TGCGCCAGCAGGTCGACAGGAACCTATGGCTACACCTTC.

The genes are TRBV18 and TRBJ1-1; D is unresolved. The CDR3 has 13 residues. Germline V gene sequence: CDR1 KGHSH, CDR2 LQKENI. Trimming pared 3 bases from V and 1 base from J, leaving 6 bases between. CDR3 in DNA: TGTGCCAGCTCACCCCAGAAGAACACTGAAGCTTTCTTT. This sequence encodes CASSPQKNTEAFF.

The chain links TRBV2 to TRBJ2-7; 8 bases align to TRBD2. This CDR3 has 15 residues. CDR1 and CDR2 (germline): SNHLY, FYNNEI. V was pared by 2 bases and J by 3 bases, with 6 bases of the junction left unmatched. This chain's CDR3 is CASSESPGGLYEQYF. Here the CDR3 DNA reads TGTGCCAGCAGTGAATCTCCGGGGGGGCTCTACGAGCAGTACTTC.

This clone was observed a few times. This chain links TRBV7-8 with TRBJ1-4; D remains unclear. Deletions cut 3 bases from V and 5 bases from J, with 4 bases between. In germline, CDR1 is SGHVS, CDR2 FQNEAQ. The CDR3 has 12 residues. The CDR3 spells CASSFTNEKLFF. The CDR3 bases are TGTGCCAGCAGCTTCACAAATGAAAAACTGTTTTTT. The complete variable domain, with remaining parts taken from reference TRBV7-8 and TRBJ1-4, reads GAGVSQSPRYKVAKRGQDVALRCDPISGHVSLFWYQQALGQGPEFLTYFQNEAQLDKSGLPSDRFFAERPEGSVSTLKIQRTQQEDSAVYLCASSFTNEKLFFGSGTQLSVL.

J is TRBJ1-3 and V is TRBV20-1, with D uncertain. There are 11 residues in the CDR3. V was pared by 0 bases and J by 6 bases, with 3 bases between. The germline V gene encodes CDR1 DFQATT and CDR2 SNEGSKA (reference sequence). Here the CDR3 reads CSARDQNTIYF. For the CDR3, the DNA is TGCAGTGCTAGAGATCAAAACACCATATATTTT.

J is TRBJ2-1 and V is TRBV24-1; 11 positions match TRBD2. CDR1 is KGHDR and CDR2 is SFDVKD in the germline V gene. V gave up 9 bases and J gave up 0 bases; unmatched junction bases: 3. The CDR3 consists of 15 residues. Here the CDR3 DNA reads TGTGCCACCGGGACTAGCGGTTACTCCTACAATGAGCAGTTCTTC. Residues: CATGTSGYSYNEQFF.

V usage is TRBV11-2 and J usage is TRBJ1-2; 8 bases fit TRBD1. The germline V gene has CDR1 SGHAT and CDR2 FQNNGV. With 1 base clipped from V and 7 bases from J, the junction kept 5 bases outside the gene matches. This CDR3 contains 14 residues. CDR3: CASSLGQGYGGYTF. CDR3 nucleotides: TGTGCCAGCAGCTTAGGACAGGGGTACGGTGGCTACACCTTC.

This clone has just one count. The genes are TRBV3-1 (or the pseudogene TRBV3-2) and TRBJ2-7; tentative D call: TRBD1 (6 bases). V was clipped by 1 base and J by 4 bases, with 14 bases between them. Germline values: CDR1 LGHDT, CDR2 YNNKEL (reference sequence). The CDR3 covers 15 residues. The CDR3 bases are TGTGCCAGCAGCCAAGCCCCAGGGGCACATTACGAGCAGTACTTC. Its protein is CASSQAPGAHYEQYF.

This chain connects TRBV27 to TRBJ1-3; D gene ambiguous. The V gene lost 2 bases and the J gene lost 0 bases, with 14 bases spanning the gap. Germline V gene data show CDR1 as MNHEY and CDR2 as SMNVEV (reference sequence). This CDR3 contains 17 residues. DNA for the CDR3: TGTGCCAGCAGTTTAACCCCTAGAGGAATCTCTGGAAACACCATATATTTT. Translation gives CASSLTPRGISGNTIYF.

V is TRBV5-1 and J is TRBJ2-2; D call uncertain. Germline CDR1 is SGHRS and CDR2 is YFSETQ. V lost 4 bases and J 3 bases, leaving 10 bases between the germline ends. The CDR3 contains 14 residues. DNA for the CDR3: TGCGCCAGCAGCCCGCCTAGTGACACCGGGGAGCTGTTTTTT. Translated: CASSPPSDTGELFF.

The CDR3 nucleotides are TGTGCCAGCAGCTTTGGTCGAGGCAATGAGCAGTTCTTC. It is translated as CASSFGRGNEQFF. The rearrangement uses TRBV5-8 and TRBJ2-1; D is uncertain. V lost 2 bases and J 6 bases, leaving 9 bases between the germline ends. The CDR3 has 13 residues. Germline V CDR1 and CDR2: SGHTS, YDEGEE. Combining the CDR3 with reference TRBV5-8 and TRBJ2-1 gives the whole variable domain EAGVTQSPTHLIKTRGQQATLRCSPISGHTSVYWYQQALGLGLQFLLWYDEGEERNRGNFPPRFSGRQFPNYSSELNVNALELEDSALYLCASSFGRGNEQFFGPGTRLTVL.